This T cell receptor (beta chain) was recorded in a study of blood T cells in healthy people across ages. Alongside a J-beta primer mix, a sample-barcoded 5' primer served in a second PCR lasting about 6 to 12 cycles. TCRdb called the 5' RACE reads again in MiXCR, with one record for every CDR3 protein. Here the sample spans 580,000 or so distinct CDR3 sequences, around 48% being singletons. This CDR3 comprises 16 residues. Germline V CDR1 and CDR2: SEHNR, FQNEAQ (reference sequence). Trimming removed 1 base from V and 1 base from J, with 10 bases in between. This clonotype was seen repeatedly, ten times or more.

This receptor was obtained from a man older than 75 in good health. Sequenced: blood. The gene calls are TRBV7-9 and TRBJ1-4; no firm D call. The CDR3 DNA sequence: TGTGCCAGCAGCTTAGGCGCCGTTGGAACTAATGAAAAACTGTTTTTT. Protein product: CASSLGAVGTNEKLFF.